This TCR beta chain was captured by sequencing in a study of blood T cell repertoires in COVID-19. Study overall: Acute and convalescent COVID-19 samples came from the United States, Italy and Spain. The analysed material was cDNA or gDNA that came from T cells, B-cell-depleted T cells, or PBMCs.

Enrolled through a virtual design, the participants were between roughly 18 and 100 years of age and came from some 26 US areas. In the 2 weeks before study entry, exposed participants met a COVID-19 case, which was PCR-confirmed or clinician-diagnosed. The repertoire was sequenced with immunoSEQ multiplex PCR; TCRdb's copy has only in-frame clones and lacks some. Of 430,000 or so clones listed, 70% to 90% are singletons. The CDR3 extends over 15 amino acids. Deletions cut 5 bases from V and 0 bases from J, with 12 bases between. Germline V gene sequence: CDR1 SGHAT, CDR2 FQNNGV. This clonotype was obtained from a woman aged 18 to 35 who had been exposed to COVID-19. Sequencing input: PBMCs or T cells enriched from blood (not recorded which). V usage is TRBV11-2 and J usage is TRBJ2-3; D might be TRBD2 (6 bases). CDR3 region: CASSQTSPSTDTQYF. CDR3 coding DNA: TGTGCCAGCAGCCAAACTAGCCCCAGCACAGATACGCAGTATTTT.